Listed below are T cell receptor beta chains from one sample, sequenced in a study of cytomegalovirus exposure and HLA in healthy donors. Assay: immunoSEQ multiplex PCR; the TCRdb copy retains only in-frame clones and omits some. In the table there are 100,000 to 120,000 clones, approximately 89% of which are singletons. Source material: PBMCs. The receptors stem from a woman between 18 and 29 years old in good health and CMV-seronegative. The CDR3 runs from the conserved cysteine through the conserved F or W. The order of the fields is V gene, clone size, D gene, J gene, CDR3 protein, CDR3 DNA. The D gene is left open where the match is weak. For some rows the clone size is stated as once, few or many, or as a class when expanded; others skip it.

V gene: TRBV7-9; clone size: -; D gene: -; J gene: TRBJ2-1; CDR3 protein: CASSGPGSNEQFF; CDR3 DNA: TGTGCCAGCAGCGGCCCGGGGAGCAATGAGCAGTTCTTC
V gene: TRBV9; clone size: -; D gene: TRBD2; J gene: TRBJ2-1; CDR3 protein: CASSPTSGGTNEQFF; CDR3 DNA: TGTGCCAGCAGCCCGACTAGCGGGGGGACCAATGAGCAGTTCTTC
V gene: TRBV4-1; clone size: -; D gene: TRBD1; J gene: TRBJ1-5; CDR3 protein: CASSQIQGSQPQHF; CDR3 DNA: TGCGCCAGCAGCCAAATACAGGGGAGTCAGCCCCAGCATTTT
V gene: TRBV5-1; clone size: few; D gene: -; J gene: TRBJ2-3; CDR3 protein: CASSLAAGMTDTQYF; CDR3 DNA: TGCGCCAGCAGTTTGGCGGCAGGGATGACAGATACGCAGTATTTT
V gene: TRBV28; clone size: -; D gene: -; J gene: TRBJ1-5; CDR3 protein: CASSLGGGSNQPQHF; CDR3 DNA: TGTGCCAGCAGTTTGGGGGGAGGTAGCAATCAGCCCCAGCATTTT
V gene: TRBV7-9; clone size: -; D gene: -; J gene: TRBJ1-6; CDR3 protein: CASSLEHLNSPLHF; CDR3 DNA: TGTGCCAGCAGCTTAGAACACCTTAATTCACCCCTCCACTTT
V gene: TRBV4-3; clone size: -; D gene: -; J gene: TRBJ2-5; CDR3 protein: CASSQARGIGETQYF; CDR3 DNA: TGCGCCAGCAGCCAAGCACGCGGGATTGGTGAGACCCAGTACTTC
V gene: TRBV27; clone size: -; D gene: TRBD1; J gene: TRBJ2-1; CDR3 protein: CASRTGSYNEQFF; CDR3 DNA: TGTGCCAGCCGGACAGGCTCCTACAATGAGCAGTTCTTC
V gene: TRBV4-3; clone size: few; D gene: -; J gene: TRBJ1-1; CDR3 protein: CASSQEWRGGSTEAFF; CDR3 DNA: TGCGCCAGCAGCCAAGAGTGGAGAGGAGGAAGCACTGAAGCTTTCTTT
V gene: TRBV5-1; clone size: -; D gene: TRBD2; J gene: TRBJ2-7; CDR3 protein: CASSTGTGGLYEQYF; CDR3 DNA: TGCGCCAGCAGCACCGGGACGGGGGGACTCTACGAGCAGTACTTC
V gene: TRBV28; clone size: -; D gene: -; J gene: TRBJ2-7; CDR3 protein: CASSLFLGGSYEQYF; CDR3 DNA: TGTGCCAGCAGTTTATTTTTGGGGGGTTCCTACGAGCAGTACTTC
V gene: TRBV9; clone size: -; D gene: TRBD1; J gene: TRBJ1-1; CDR3 protein: CASSVTLGDSRAFF; CDR3 DNA: TGTGCCAGCAGCGTGACACTAGGGGACAGCAGAGCTTTCTTT
V gene: TRBV9; clone size: -; D gene: TRBD1; J gene: TRBJ2-2; CDR3 protein: CASSVALTGANTGELFF; CDR3 DNA: TGTGCCAGCAGCGTAGCTCTCACAGGGGCGAACACCGGGGAGCTGTTTTTT
V gene: TRBV19; clone size: -; D gene: TRBD1; J gene: TRBJ1-1; CDR3 protein: CATRAGTAMNTEAFF; CDR3 DNA: TGTGCCACCAGAGCCGGGACAGCCATGAACACTGAAGCTTTCTTT
V gene: TRBV7-9; clone size: -; D gene: -; J gene: TRBJ2-7; CDR3 protein: CASSRAPYEQYF; CDR3 DNA: TGTGCCAGCAGCCGAGCACCCTACGAGCAGTACTTC
V gene: TRBV29-1; clone size: -; D gene: TRBD1; J gene: TRBJ1-1; CDR3 protein: CSAGGGQYTEAFF; CDR3 DNA: TGCAGCGCCGGGGGGGGACAGTACACTGAAGCTTTCTTT
V gene: TRBV19; clone size: -; D gene: -; J gene: TRBJ2-3; CDR3 protein: CASSERAGPDTQYF; CDR3 DNA: TGTGCCAGTAGTGAGAGGGCGGGCCCAGATACGCAGTATTTT
V gene: TRBV10-1; clone size: -; D gene: TRBD2; J gene: TRBJ2-1; CDR3 protein: CASRGGGNNEQFF; CDR3 DNA: TGCGCCAGCCGGGGGGGCGGAAACAATGAGCAGTTCTTC
V gene: TRBV18; clone size: -; D gene: -; J gene: TRBJ1-1; CDR3 protein: CASSPPRTEAAAFF; CDR3 DNA: TGTGCCAGCTCACCACCCCGGACAGAAGCCGCGGCTTTCTTT
V gene: TRBV11-1; clone size: -; D gene: -; J gene: TRBJ2-1; CDR3 protein: CASSRSFRGEVYNEQFF; CDR3 DNA: TGTGCCAGCAGCCGGAGCTTCAGGGGGGAGGTCTACAATGAGCAGTTCTTC